What follows describes a single T cell receptor (beta chain). Only in-frame clones appear in the TCRdb table, and some are missing; sequencing was by immunoSEQ multiplex PCR. The sample shows about 230,000 clones, 80% to 85% of them seen only once. The junction had 7 bases not matched to a gene; V was cut back by 0 bases and J by 3 bases. There are 16 residues in the CDR3. The germline V gene encodes CDR1 SGHRS and CDR2 YFSETQ. This record comes from a study of blood T cell repertoires in COVID-19. As for the study in general: COVID-19 samples, acute and convalescent, were from the United States, Italy and Spain. From T cells, B-cell-depleted T cells, or PBMCs came the material, which was cDNA or gDNA.

The receptor's source is a man in his fifties with active or convalescent COVID-19. The specimen sequenced was peripheral blood. The chain couples TRBV5-1 to TRBJ2-7; 9 nucleotides agree with TRBD2. This CDR3 is CASSLEGASGVYEQYF. CDR3 coding DNA: TGCGCCAGCAGCTTGGAAGGGGCTAGCGGGGTCTACGAGCAGTACTTC.